The T cell receptor beta chain described here comes from a study of blood T cell repertoires in COVID-19. Recruitment covered about two dozen US areas and drew participants whose ages spanned roughly 18 to 90 years. TCRdb keeps only in-frame clones here, not all; method: immunoSEQ multiplex PCR. The table lists fewer than 350,000 clones, less than 95% of them singletons. The V end lost 7 bases, the J end lost 4 bases, and 10 bases lay between the germline ends. CDR1 and CDR2 from the germline V gene are SQVTM and ANQGSEA. The CDR3 has 11 amino acids. This chain connects TRBV29-1 to TRBJ2-5; D is ambiguous. Sequencing input: PBMCs or T cells enriched from blood (not recorded which). This clonotype was obtained from a man between 40 and 49 years old who had been exposed to COVID-19. DNA of the CDR3: TGCAGCGCCGAGGAAGGAGAGACCCAGTACTTC. Translating it yields CSAEEGETQYF.